This T cell receptor beta chain was sequenced for a study of blood T cell repertoires in COVID-19. About the research overall: From the United States, Italy and Spain came samples of acute and convalescent COVID-19. T cells, B-cell-depleted T cells, or PBMCs provided the cDNA or gDNA that served as material.

Authors' methods: Reference gene primer amplification gave estimated nucleated cell counts. Libraries were prepared by immunoSEQ multiplex PCR; TCRdb keeps only in-frame clonotypes and omits some of them. V, J and clone size are taken as reported in that table, and D and trimming were inferred from the DNA itself. The profile shows 200,000 or so clones, more than 80% of them singletons. Enrollment of patients from Seattle took place during active infection, with longitudinal follow-up. The CDR3 consists of 15 residues. The germline V gene has CDR1 SQVTM and CDR2 ANQGSEA. With 4 bases removed from V and 2 bases from J, the gap between germline ends came to 18 bases.

Sequencing was done on a sample of peripheral blood. This TCR derives from an elderly woman with COVID-19, enrolled during active disease. The chain uses TRBV29-1 and TRBJ2-7; the D is unclear. The CDR3 coding sequence is TGCAGCGTTGTTGACCATGGCGGCCGAGCCTACGAGCAGTACTTC. This translates into CSVVDHGGRAYEQYF.